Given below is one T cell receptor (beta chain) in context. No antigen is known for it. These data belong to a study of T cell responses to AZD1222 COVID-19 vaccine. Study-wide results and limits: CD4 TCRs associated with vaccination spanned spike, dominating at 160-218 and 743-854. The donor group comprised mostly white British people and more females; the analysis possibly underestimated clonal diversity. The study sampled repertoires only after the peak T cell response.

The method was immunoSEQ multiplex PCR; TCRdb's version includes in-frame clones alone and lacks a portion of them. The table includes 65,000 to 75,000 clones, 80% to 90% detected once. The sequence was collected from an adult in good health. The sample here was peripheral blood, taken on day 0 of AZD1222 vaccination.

CDR3 protein: CASRDSITDTQYF. The CDR3 region has the DNA TGTGCCAGCCGGGACTCAATCACAGATACGCAGTATTTT. This sequence joins TRBV28 and TRBJ2-3; perhaps TRBD2 as D (6 bases). The V end lost 8 bases, the J end lost 2 bases, and 11 bases lay between the germline ends. CDR3 length equals 13 residues. From germline, CDR1 is MDHEN and CDR2 SYDVKM.